This T cell receptor beta chain was captured in a study of CD8 T cells in Susac syndrome. About 0.45 to 1 ug RNA was reverse transcribed with random hexamers. TCRdb re-analysed the immunoSEQ multiplex PCR reads in MiXCR, keeping a single row per CDR3 protein. This sample has around 130,000 distinct CDR3 sequences, with about 93% found just once. The germline V gene encodes CDR1 MNHEY and CDR2 SMNVEV (reference sequence). CDR3 size: 13 residues. The ends were cut back, 8 bases at V and 5 bases at J, with 15 bases in the middle. This TCR was recovered from a human donor with multiple sclerosis. This sequence joins TRBV27 and TRBJ2-5, with TRBD1 as a possible D gene (6 bases). Source material: CD8+ T cells from PBMCs. CDR3 bases: TGTGCCAGCTCCACAGGGTCGTCGGAGACCCAGTACTTC. Encoded protein: CASSTGSSETQYF.